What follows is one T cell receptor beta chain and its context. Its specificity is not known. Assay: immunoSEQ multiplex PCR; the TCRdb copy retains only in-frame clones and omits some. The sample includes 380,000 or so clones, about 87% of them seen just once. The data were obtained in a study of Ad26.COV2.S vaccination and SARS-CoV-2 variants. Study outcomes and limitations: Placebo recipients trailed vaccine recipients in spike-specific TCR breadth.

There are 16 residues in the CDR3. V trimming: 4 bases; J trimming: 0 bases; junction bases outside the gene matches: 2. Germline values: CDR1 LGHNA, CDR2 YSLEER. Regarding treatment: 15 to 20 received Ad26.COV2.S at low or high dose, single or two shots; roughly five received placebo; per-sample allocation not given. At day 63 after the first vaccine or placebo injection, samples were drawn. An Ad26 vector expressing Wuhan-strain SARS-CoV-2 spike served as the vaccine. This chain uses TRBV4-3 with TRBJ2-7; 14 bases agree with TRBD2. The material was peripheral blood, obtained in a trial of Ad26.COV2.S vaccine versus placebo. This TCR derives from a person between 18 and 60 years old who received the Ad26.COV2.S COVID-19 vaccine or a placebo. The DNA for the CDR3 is TGCGCCAGCAGCCCCGGGACTAGCGGGAGCTCCTACGAGCAGTACTTC. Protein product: CASSPGTSGSSYEQYF.